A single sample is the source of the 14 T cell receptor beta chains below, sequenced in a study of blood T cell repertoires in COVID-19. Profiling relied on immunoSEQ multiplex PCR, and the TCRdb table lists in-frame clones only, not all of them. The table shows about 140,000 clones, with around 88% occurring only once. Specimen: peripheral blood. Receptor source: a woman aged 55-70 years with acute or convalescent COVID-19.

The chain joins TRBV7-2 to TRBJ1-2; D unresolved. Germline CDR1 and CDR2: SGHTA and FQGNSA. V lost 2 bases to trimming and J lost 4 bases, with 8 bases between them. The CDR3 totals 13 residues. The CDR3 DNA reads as TGTGCCAGCAGCTTAACGAACTTCTATGGCTACACCTTC. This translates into CASSLTNFYGYTF.

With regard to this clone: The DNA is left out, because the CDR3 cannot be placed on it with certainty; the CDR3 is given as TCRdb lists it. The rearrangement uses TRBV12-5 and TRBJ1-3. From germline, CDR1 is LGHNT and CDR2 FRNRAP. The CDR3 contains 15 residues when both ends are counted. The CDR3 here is CASGLGTGGGNTIYF.

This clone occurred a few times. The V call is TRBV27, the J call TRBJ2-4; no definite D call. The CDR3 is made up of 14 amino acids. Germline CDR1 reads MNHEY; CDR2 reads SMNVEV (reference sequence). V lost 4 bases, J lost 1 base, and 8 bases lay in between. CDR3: CASSYAEAKNIQYF. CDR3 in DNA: TGTGCCAGCAGTTATGCGGAGGCCAAAAACATTCAGTACTTC.

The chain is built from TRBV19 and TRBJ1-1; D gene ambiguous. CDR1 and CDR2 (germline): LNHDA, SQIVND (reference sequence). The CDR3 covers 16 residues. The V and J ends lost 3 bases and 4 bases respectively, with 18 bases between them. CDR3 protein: CASSIRVQDGGTEAFF. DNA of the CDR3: TGTGCCAGTAGTATTAGGGTCCAGGATGGAGGCACTGAAGCTTTCTTT.

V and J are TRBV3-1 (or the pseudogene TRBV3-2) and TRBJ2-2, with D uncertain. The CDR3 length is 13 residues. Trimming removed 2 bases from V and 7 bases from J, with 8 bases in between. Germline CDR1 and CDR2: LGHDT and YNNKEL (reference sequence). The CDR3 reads CASSQSRGGELFF. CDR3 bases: TGTGCCAGCAGCCAATCGCGTGGCGGGGAGCTGTTTTTT.

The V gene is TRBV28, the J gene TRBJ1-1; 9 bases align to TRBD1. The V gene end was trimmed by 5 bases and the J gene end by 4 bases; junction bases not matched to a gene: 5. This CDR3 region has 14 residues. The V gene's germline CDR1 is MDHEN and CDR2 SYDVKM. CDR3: CASSPGTGITEAFF. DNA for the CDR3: TGTGCCAGCAGTCCCGGGACAGGGATCACTGAAGCTTTCTTT.

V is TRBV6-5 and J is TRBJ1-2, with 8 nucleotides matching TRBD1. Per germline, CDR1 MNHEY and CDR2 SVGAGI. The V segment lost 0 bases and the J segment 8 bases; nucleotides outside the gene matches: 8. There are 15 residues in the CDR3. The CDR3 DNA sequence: TGTGCCAGCAGTTACTCCGGTTACAGGGGGAAAGGCTACACCTTC. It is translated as CASSYSGYRGKGYTF.

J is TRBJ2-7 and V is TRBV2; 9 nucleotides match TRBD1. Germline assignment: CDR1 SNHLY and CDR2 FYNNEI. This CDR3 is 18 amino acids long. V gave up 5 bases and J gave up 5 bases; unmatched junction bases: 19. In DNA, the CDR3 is TGTGCCAGCAGTCAACCCCCGAAAGAGACAGGGGGTGGCCACGAGCAGTACTTC. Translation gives CASSQPPKETGGGHEQYF.

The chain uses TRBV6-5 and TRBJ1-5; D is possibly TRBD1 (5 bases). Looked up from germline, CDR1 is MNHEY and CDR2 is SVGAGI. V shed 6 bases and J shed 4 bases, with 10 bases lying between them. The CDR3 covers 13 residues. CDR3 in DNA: TGTGCCAGCAGCTCCGGGGGGAATCAGCCCCAGCATTTT. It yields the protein CASSSGGNQPQHF.

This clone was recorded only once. The CDR3 here is CASTIASGQETQYF. CDR3 sequence (DNA): TGTGCCAGCACCATAGCAAGCGGGCAAGAGACCCAGTACTTC. This chain joins TRBV7-8 and TRBJ2-5; D possibly corresponds to TRBD2 (6 bases). The CDR3 runs to 14 residues. V gave up 7 bases and J gave up 2 bases, with 14 bases separating them. Germline CDR1 is SGHVS and CDR2 is FQNEAQ.

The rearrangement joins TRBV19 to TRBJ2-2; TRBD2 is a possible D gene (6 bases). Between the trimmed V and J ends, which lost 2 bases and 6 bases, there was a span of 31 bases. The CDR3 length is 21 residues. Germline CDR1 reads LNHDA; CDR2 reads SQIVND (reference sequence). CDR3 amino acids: CASSISAWGRPGLGAPGELFF. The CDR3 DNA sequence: TGTGCCAGTAGTATATCAGCGTGGGGACGGCCGGGACTCGGTGCTCCCGGGGAGCTGTTTTTT.

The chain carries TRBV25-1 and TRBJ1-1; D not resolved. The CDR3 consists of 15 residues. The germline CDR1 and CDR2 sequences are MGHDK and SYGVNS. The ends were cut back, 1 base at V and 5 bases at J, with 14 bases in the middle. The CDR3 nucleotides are TGTGCCAGCAGTGAATCGGGAGGGAGTGGGACTGAAGCTTTCTTT. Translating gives CASSESGGSGTEAFF.

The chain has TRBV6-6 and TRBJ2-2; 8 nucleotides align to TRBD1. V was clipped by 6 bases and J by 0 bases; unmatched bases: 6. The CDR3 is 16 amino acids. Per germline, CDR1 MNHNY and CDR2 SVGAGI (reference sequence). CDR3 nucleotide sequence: TGTGCCAGCAGAACGACAGGGGACTCGAACACCGGGGAGCTGTTTTTT. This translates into CASRTTGDSNTGELFF.

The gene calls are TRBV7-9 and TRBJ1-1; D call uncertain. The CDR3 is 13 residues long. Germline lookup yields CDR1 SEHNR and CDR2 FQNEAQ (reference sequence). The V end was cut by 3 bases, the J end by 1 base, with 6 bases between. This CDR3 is CASSLAGNTEAFF. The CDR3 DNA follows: TGTGCCAGCAGCTTGGCAGGGAACACTGAAGCTTTCTTT.